Reported below is one T cell receptor (beta chain). Since a much larger clone is just one base distant, this may be a read error. The CDR3 extends over 14 amino acids. The V end lost 11 bases, the J end lost 2 bases, and 18 bases lay between the germline ends. Germline V gives CDR1 SNHLY, CDR2 FYNNEI. Amplified TCR beta CDR3 regions came from RNA transcripts. The HTBI primer set was used in a first-round RT-PCR of the TCR CDR3. TCRdb reprocessed the multiplex PCR reads with MiXCR, giving one entry per CDR3 protein. Among 250,000 or so distinct CDR3 sequences listed, about a sixth were seen once. With duration under 3 months, ophthalmopathy was active: Clinical Activity Score at least 3, NOSPECS at least 4. The data originate from a study of T cells in Graves' hyperthyroidism and ophthalmopathy.

This sequence joins TRBV2 and TRBJ1-2, with D unresolved. Input material: blood. The TCR comes from a woman aged 18-35 years with Graves' ophthalmopathy. CDR3 nucleotides: TGTGCCGGCAATATTGCGAGGTTGAACTATGGCTACACCTTC. This sequence encodes CAGNIARLNYGYTF. The complete variable domain, with remaining parts taken from reference TRBV2 and TRBJ1-2, reads EPEVTQTPSHQVTQMGQEVILRCVPISNHLYFYWYRQILGQKVEFLVSFYNNEISEKSEIFDDQFSVERPDGSNFTLKIRSTKLEDSAMYFCAGNIARLNYGYTFGSGTRLTVV.